This T cell receptor beta chain was captured by sequencing in a study of OX40 agonist ivuxolimab in advanced cancers. About the investigation overall: Ivuxolimab was an agonistic, fully human IgG2 monoclonal antibody directed against OX40 (CD134), a costimulatory receptor. Patients were allowed to have had prior anti-PD-1, anti-PD-L1 or anti-CTLA-4 therapy, and 30% to 50% of the dose-escalation patients had previously received checkpoint inhibitors. The paper reports the monotherapy dose-escalation portion (N = 52 patients) of the phase I ivuxolimab trial. Among the roughly 54 dose-escalation patients, some 20 had hepatocellular carcinoma, approximately 15 melanoma, 9 renal cell carcinoma and 9 head and neck cancer. Peripheral TCRbeta sequencing was intended to test whether TCR sequence diversity was altered and clonal T-cell expansion was caused by ivuxolimab. The dose-escalation cohort was 82.7% male with a mean age of about 54 years, ranging from roughly 20 to 80. Intravenous ivuxolimab was administered to patients every 2 weeks at six dose levels: 0.01, 0.1, 0.3, 1.5, 3 and 10 mg/kg. Partial responses occurred in three dose-escalation patients, of whom one had hepatocellular carcinoma and two had cutaneous melanoma.

V is shortened by 3 bases, J by 0 bases, and the region joining them spans 7 bases. The germline V gene (reference sequence) provides CDR1 MNHEY and CDR2 SMNVEV. From cysteine to phenylalanine, the CDR3 is 14 amino acids long. Just the 42-base CDR3 DNA is kept, in frame starting at base 1. This clone was detected once. Its cognate antigen has yet to be identified. No base-level quality is on record; no much larger clone is a single base apart. For sequencing of the TCRbeta CDR3 region, genomic DNA was extracted from the sorted cells. TCRbeta CDR3 regions were sequenced using the immunoSEQ Assay. TCRdb carries this immuneACCESS record with in-frame sequences only. Its versions omit some clonotypes, under half of them owing to an unresolved V gene in the studies checked, with the rest unexplained. This sample holds about 40,000 clones; 80% to 90% were observed only once. The ten largest clonotypes hold approximately 16% of the sample.

The trial excluded patients who had a history of autoimmune disease or were on systemic immunosuppression. Peripheral blood for TCR sequencing was collected from all dose cohorts at baseline, on cycle 4 day 1, and on cycle 7 day 1. Samples were obtained from an open-label, multicenter, first-in-human phase I dose-escalation trial of ivuxolimab. Adults with locally advanced or metastatic melanoma, renal cell, hepatocellular, or head and neck squamous cell carcinoma were enrolled in the trial. Before TCR sequencing, CD4+ T cells and CD8+ T cells were sorted from peripheral blood as separate populations. Here is what the overall study found, with its caveats: The antigen specificity of the peripheral T cells that underwent clonal expansion was not determined. Partial responders in the 0.1-3.0 mg/kg groups had among the lowest normalized peripheral clonal expansion, especially among CD8+ T cells. Low levels of normalized T-cell clonal expansion were also seen in some nonresponding patients. After ivuxolimab, more expanded clones were found on average in CD8+ T cells than in CD4+ T cells. At doses from 0.1 to 3.0 mg/kg, clonal expansion was seen in both CD4+ and CD8+ blood T cells between baseline and week 6.

The chain employs TRBV27 and TRBJ2-3; too little of a D gene remains to name it. The clonotype comes from an adult with an advanced solid tumor such as melanoma, head and neck, liver or kidney cancer. The sample in question was CD4+ or CD8+ T cells sorted from blood, obtained in a trial of the OX40 agonist ivuxolimab. The nucleotides read TGTGCCAGCAGTTTTTGGGGAAGCACAGATACGCAGTATTTT. The translation is CASSFWGSTDTQYF.